The 24 T cell receptor beta chains below come from one sample, sequenced in a study of cytomegalovirus exposure and HLA in healthy donors. Some clones are missing from TCRdb's copy, which holds only in-frame ones; the method was immunoSEQ multiplex PCR. Here the sample spans under 200,000 clones, about 90% being singletons. Sequenced material: PBMCs. The receptors originated from a woman under 30 in good health and CMV-seropositive.

The rearrangement uses TRBV6-4 and TRBJ2-1; 11 bases match TRBD2. The CDR3 totals 15 residues. The V segment lost 8 bases and the J segment 8 bases; nucleotides outside the gene matches: 11. CDR1 is MRHNA and CDR2 is SNTAGT in the germline V gene. This chain's CDR3 is CASSPLAGEVDEQFF. CDR3 sequence (DNA): TGTGCCAGCTCCCCACTAGCGGGAGAGGTTGATGAGCAGTTCTTC.

The V call is TRBV5-1, the J call TRBJ1-5; D uncertain. The CDR3 contains 14 residues. The germline V gene has CDR1 SGHRS and CDR2 YFSETQ. V lost 0 bases and J 1 base, leaving 5 bases between the germline ends. The DNA for the CDR3 is TGCGCCAGCAGCTTGGATGGCAGCAATCAGCCCCAGCATTTT. It yields the protein CASSLDGSNQPQHF.

This clone was detected once. V gene TRBV5-1 combines with J gene TRBJ1-1; D perhaps matches TRBD1 (6 bases). Trimming removed 2 bases at V and 2 bases at J, with 10 bases between. The CDR3 extends over 14 amino acids. Germline-derived CDR1 and CDR2 are SGHRS and YFSETQ. CDR3 coding DNA: TGCGCCAGCAGCTTAGGACAGTCTAACACTGAAGCTTTCTTT. Amino acid sequence: CASSLGQSNTEAFF. The whole variable domain, filled in from reference TRBV5-1 and TRBJ1-1, reads KAGVTQTPRYLIKTRGQQVTLSCSPISGHRSVSWYQQTPGQGLQFLFEYFSETQRNKGNFPGRFSGRQFSNSRSEMNVSTLELGDSALYLCASSLGQSNTEAFFGQGTRLTVV.

The chain couples TRBV6-6 to TRBJ1-1; D is possibly TRBD1 (5 bases). This CDR3 comprises 15 residues. In germline, CDR1 is MNHNY, CDR2 SVGAGI (reference sequence). Trimming cost V 2 bases and J 4 bases, with 14 bases left between them. The CDR3 DNA reads TGTGCCAGCAGTTACGGTAGCAGGGCAGGCACTGAAGCTTTCTTT. It yields the protein CASSYGSRAGTEAFF.

The chain carries TRBV5-5 and TRBJ2-5; D is undetermined. CDR1 is SGHKS, CDR2 YYEKEE, per germline (reference sequence). CDR3 length: 14 residues. V was cut by 4 bases and J by 6 bases, with 16 bases left in between. The CDR3 loop is CASSRELTMQTQYF. DNA for the CDR3: TGTGCCAGCAGCCGAGAACTCACTATGCAGACCCAGTACTTC.

The chain links TRBV9 to TRBJ1-3; TRBD1 matches at 8 bases. Germline V gives CDR1 SGDLS, CDR2 YYNGEE. The trim removed 4 bases at V and 4 bases at J, leaving 10 bases unmatched. CDR3 length equals 16 residues. This CDR3 is CASSLSQGAAGNTIYF. CDR3 nucleotide sequence: TGTGCCAGCAGCCTTAGTCAGGGGGCGGCAGGAAACACCATATATTTT.

The chain uses TRBV10-1 and TRBJ1-4; tentative D call: TRBD1 (5 bases). Per the germline V gene, CDR1 is WNHNN and CDR2 is SYGVQD (reference sequence). The CDR3 consists of 13 residues. V was pared by 8 bases and J by 5 bases, with 12 bases between. The CDR3 nucleotides are TGCGCCAGCCGACAGAGCAACAATGAAAAACTGTTTTTT. It specifies CASRQSNNEKLFF.

The chain has TRBV6-1 and TRBJ2-7, with 8 bases lining up with TRBD2. V shed 6 bases, J shed 4 bases, and the junction held 11 bases outside the gene matches. CDR1 is MNHNS, CDR2 SASEGT, per germline. CDR3 size: 15 residues. CDR3 in DNA: TGTGCCAGCAGAGACGAGCCGGGAGGGCCTTACGAGCAGTACTTC. Amino acid sequence: CASRDEPGGPYEQYF.

The V and J genes are TRBV27 and TRBJ2-3, with D possibly TRBD1 on 6 matching bases. The V gene's germline CDR1 is MNHEY and CDR2 SMNVEV (reference sequence). Trimming shortened V by 8 bases and J by 4 bases, and 13 bases separated the two germline ends. The CDR3 length is 13 residues. CDR3 loop: CASLARGSDTQYF. The CDR3 coding sequence is TGTGCCAGCCTTGCCAGGGGCTCAGATACGCAGTATTTT.

This chain links TRBV28 with TRBJ1-5; 9 nucleotides agree with TRBD1. The CDR3 covers 16 residues. Trimming at V came to 5 bases and at J to 7 bases, leaving 12 bases not matched to a gene. Germline V gives CDR1 MDHEN, CDR2 SYDVKM. The CDR3 loop reads CASSPRAYRGQQPQHF. The CDR3 DNA reads as TGTGCCAGCAGTCCCCGGGCGTACAGGGGGCAACAGCCCCAGCATTTT.

The rearrangement joins TRBV7-2 to TRBJ1-1; D is unclear. Germline assignment: CDR1 SGHTA and CDR2 FQGNSA. Deletions cut 2 bases from V and 1 base from J, with 8 bases between. The CDR3 covers 14 residues. The CDR3 nucleotides read TGTGCCAGCAGCTTAACGGTCCGGAACACTGAAGCTTTCTTT. Amino acid sequence: CASSLTVRNTEAFF.

The V call is TRBV9, the J call TRBJ2-7; D not resolved. Germline V gene data show CDR1 as SGDLS and CDR2 as YYNGEE. The CDR3 length is 13 residues. V was clipped by 4 bases and J by 6 bases, with 14 bases between them. CDR3 bases: TGTGCCAGCAGCCCGACGGCAGGCCCCGAGCAGTACTTC. Protein: CASSPTAGPEQYF.

This clone was observed once. The CDR3 coding sequence is TGTGCCAGCAGCCACAAGTGGCTAGCGGGAGAAAATGAGCAGTTCTTC. Residues: CASSHKWLAGENEQFF. The chain employs TRBV5-6 and TRBJ2-1; TRBD2 agrees at 10 bases. CDR3 size: 16 residues. Unmatched junction bases numbered 11, after V lost 4 bases and J lost 7 bases. CDR1 SGHDT and CDR2 YYEEEE come from the germline V gene.

V is TRBV29-1 and J is TRBJ2-1; D gene uncertain. The CDR3 loop spans 14 amino acids. V lost 4 bases and J lost 10, with 20 bases in between. Germline CDR1 SQVTM, CDR2 ANQGSEA. CDR3 nucleotides: TGCAGCGTTGTTGAGACTGCCTTCGGAGAGGAGCAGTTCTTC. Residues: CSVVETAFGEEQFF.

The CDR3 DNA follows: TGTGCCAGCACTCCCTTTAGAAGGGGGGGTGAAAAACTGTTTTTT. This sequence encodes CASTPFRRGGEKLFF. The chain is built from TRBV28 and TRBJ1-4; D perhaps matches TRBD1 (6 bases). Looked up from germline, CDR1 is MDHEN and CDR2 is SYDVKM. The V end was cut by 7 bases, the J end by 7 bases, with 19 bases between. This CDR3 has 15 residues.

V and J are TRBV29-1 and TRBJ1-4; D ambiguous. The V gene lost 4 bases and the J gene lost 8 bases, with 14 bases spanning the gap. The CDR3 sequence is 13 residues long. Germline values: CDR1 SQVTM, CDR2 ANQGSEA. CDR3 amino acids: CSVAPPDGEKLFF. DNA for the CDR3: TGCAGCGTTGCCCCCCCCGATGGCGAAAAACTGTTTTTT.

V and J are TRBV18 and TRBJ2-7; 9 bases match TRBD2. J lost 5 bases, V lost 0 bases, and 5 bases had no gene match. There are 15 residues in the CDR3. In germline, CDR1 is KGHSH, CDR2 LQKENI. The chain's CDR3 is CASSPPAGGPHEQYF. CDR3 in DNA: TGTGCCAGCTCACCACCCGCGGGAGGGCCCCACGAGCAGTACTTC.

This chain links TRBV5-6 with TRBJ2-7; tentatively, D is TRBD2 (6 bases). Germline-derived CDR1 and CDR2 are SGHDT and YYEEEE. V lost 0 bases, J lost 2 bases, and 12 bases lay in between. The CDR3 is 15 amino acids. CDR3 coding DNA: TGTGCCAGCAGCTTGGAGGGGAGGATCACCTACGAGCAGTACTTC. Its protein product is CASSLEGRITYEQYF.

The chain has TRBV6-1 and TRBJ2-3, with 11 bases aligning to TRBD2. The CDR3 runs 15 residues. V shed 7 bases, J shed 3 bases, and the junction held 6 bases outside the gene matches. CDR1 and CDR2 (germline): MNHNS, SASEGT. CDR3 protein: CASTTSGSRTDTQYF. As DNA, the CDR3 is TGTGCCAGCACCACTAGCGGGAGTCGTACAGATACGCAGTATTTT.

The chain couples TRBV7-9 to TRBJ2-1; 11 bases line up with TRBD2. Germline lookup yields CDR1 SEHNR and CDR2 FQNEAQ (reference sequence). The CDR3 has 15 amino acids. V dropped 1 base and J dropped 7; count of bases not matched to a gene: 3. The CDR3 coding sequence is TGTGCCAGCAGCTTAGTTACTAGCGGGGGTAATGAGCAGTTCTTC. Its protein product is CASSLVTSGGNEQFF.

This chain uses TRBV29-1 with TRBJ2-7; 9 nucleotides match TRBD1. This CDR3 region has 14 residues. The trim removed 1 base at V and 3 bases at J, leaving 4 bases unmatched. The germline gives CDR1 SQVTM, CDR2 ANQGSEA. Here the CDR3 DNA reads TGCAGCGTTGAAGGGACAGGGGTCGGCTACGAGCAGTACTTC. Amino acids: CSVEGTGVGYEQYF.

V usage is TRBV7-9 and J usage is TRBJ2-1; TRBD2 matches at 11 bases. The CDR3 has 19 residues. Germline CDR1 is SEHNR and CDR2 is FQNEAQ (reference sequence). With V trimmed by 4 bases and J by 0 bases, 11 bases remained unmatched. The DNA of the CDR3 is TGTGCCAGCAGCTCCCTCGAGGGACTAGCGGCCAGCTCCTACAATGAGCAGTTCTTC. It encodes CASSSLEGLAASSYNEQFF.

The chain combines TRBV9 with TRBJ1-4, with TRBD1 matching over 12 bases. J gave up 5 bases and V 5 bases, and 13 bases lay outside the gene matches. The V gene's germline CDR1 is SGDLS and CDR2 YYNGEE. This CDR3 spans 18 amino acids. CDR3 sequence: CASSSGDRGPDSNEKLFF. The CDR3 DNA is TGTGCCAGCAGTAGCGGGGACAGGGGGCCTGACTCAAATGAAAAACTGTTTTTT.

The gene calls are TRBV11-2 and TRBJ1-2; D ambiguous. Germline values: CDR1 SGHAT, CDR2 FQNNGV. The CDR3 is 13 amino acids. Trimming cost V 5 bases and J 6 bases, with 13 bases left between them. The chain's CDR3 is CASSPLRRNGYTF. The CDR3 DNA reads TGTGCCAGCAGCCCCCTTAGGCGGAATGGCTACACCTTC.